The 21 T cell receptor beta chains reported below all come from one sample, sequenced in a study of blood T cell repertoires in COVID-19 (dated by TCRdb to 2019 to 2021). The library relied on the immunoSEQ multiplex PCR assay. This is the immuneACCESS table as TCRdb keeps it, with only in-frame sequences that have V and J called. A part of the clones is gone; compared with another copy, unresolved V genes explain less than half, and the rest is unexplained. This sample holds roughly 59,000 clones; around 86% were observed only once. 3.5% of the sample is taken by the ten largest. Sample: peripheral blood. The origin of the receptors is a woman of 80 years or more with acute or convalescent COVID-19.

This clone was seen only once. The chain recombines TRBV19 with TRBJ2-1, with TRBD2 identical over 9 bases. The CDR3 extends over 15 amino acids. V was clipped by 7 bases and J by 7 bases; unmatched bases: 11. CDR1 and CDR2 from the germline V gene are LNHDA and SQIVND (reference sequence). The DNA of the CDR3 is TGTGCCAGTAATACCCTTGCGGGAGGGCTTAATGAGCAGTTCTTC. Protein sequence: CASNTLAGGLNEQFF.

V is TRBV29-1 and J is TRBJ2-7; TRBD1 matches at 10 bases. With V trimmed by 0 bases and J by 3 bases, 5 bases remained unmatched. This CDR3 spans 15 amino acids. The germline V gene has CDR1 SQVTM and CDR2 ANQGSEA. The CDR3: CSVEEWDRGGYEQYF. The CDR3 DNA follows: TGCAGCGTTGAAGAATGGGACAGGGGCGGCTACGAGCAGTACTTC.

V is TRBV15 and J is TRBJ2-5; D perhaps matches TRBD2 (6 bases). The CDR3 covers 15 residues. CDR1 LNHNV and CDR2 YYDKDF come from the germline V gene (reference sequence). The V and J ends lost 0 bases and 7 bases respectively, with 15 bases between them. The CDR3 loop reads CATSRERGGLGTQYF. For the CDR3, the DNA is TGTGCCACCAGCAGAGAGCGGGGCGGCCTGGGGACCCAGTACTTC.

This chain links TRBV2 with TRBJ2-7; D gene ambiguous. Trimming pared 7 bases from V and 1 base from J, leaving 14 bases between. The CDR3 totals 14 residues. In germline, CDR1 is SNHLY, CDR2 FYNNEI. Here the CDR3 reads CASIMTQVSYEQYF. DNA for the CDR3: TGTGCCAGCATCATGACGCAGGTATCCTACGAGCAGTACTTC.

This clone was seen a single time. The chain uses TRBV7-2 and TRBJ1-1; 9 bases map to TRBD1. CDR1 is SGHTA, CDR2 FQGNSA, per germline. V was clipped by 5 bases and J by 0 bases; unmatched bases: 7. The CDR3 extends over 16 amino acids. The CDR3 bases are TGTGCCAGCAGCCGGGACAGGGCCCCCTTGAACACTGAAGCTTTCTTT. It is translated as CASSRDRAPLNTEAFF.

The CDR3 spells CASSSTTGIVIQPQHF. CDR3 in DNA: TGTGCCAGCAGCTCCACGACAGGGATAGTGATTCAGCCCCAGCATTTT. The chain carries TRBV7-2 and TRBJ1-5; 7 bases map to TRBD1. The CDR3 covers 16 residues. Germline CDR1 SGHTA, CDR2 FQGNSA. V dropped 4 bases and J dropped 6; count of bases not matched to a gene: 12.

The chain joins TRBV7-2 to TRBJ2-5; D remains unclear. Trimming pared 5 bases from V and 3 bases from J, leaving 4 bases between. This CDR3 contains 11 residues. CDR1 is SGHTA and CDR2 is FQGNSA in the germline V gene. The CDR3 spells CASSIKETQYF. In DNA, the CDR3 is TGTGCCAGCAGCATAAAAGAGACCCAGTACTTC. Full variable domain (rest looked up from reference TRBV7-2 and TRBJ2-5): GAGVSQSPSNKVTEKGKDVELRCDPISGHTALYWYRQSLGQGLEFLIYFQGNSAPDKSGLPSDRFSAERTGGSVSTLTIQRTQQEDSAVYLCASSIKETQYFGPGTRLLVL.

This chain links TRBV15 with TRBJ2-3; 9 nucleotides match TRBD2. V was pared by 0 bases and J by 6 bases, with 7 bases of the junction left unmatched. CDR1 and CDR2 (germline): LNHNV, YYDKDF (reference sequence). CDR3 length: 16 residues. The CDR3 region has the DNA TGTGCCACCAGCAGAGATAGCGGGAGCCTCCCGGATACGCAGTATTTT. This codes for CATSRDSGSLPDTQYF.

This clone was observed a handful of times. V is TRBV5-1 and J is TRBJ1-1; 10 positions agree with TRBD1. The CDR3 runs 15 residues. Per germline, CDR1 SGHRS and CDR2 YFSETQ. The V segment lost 0 bases and the J segment 4 bases; nucleotides outside the gene matches: 3. The CDR3 bases are TGCGCCAGCAGCTTGGTTGGGACAGGGGCCACTGAAGCTTTCTTT. Residues: CASSLVGTGATEAFF.

The rearrangement uses TRBV7-6 and TRBJ1-3; D remains unclear. This CDR3 region has 16 residues. Per germline, CDR1 SGHVS and CDR2 FNYEAQ. V was pared by 10 bases and J by 5 bases, with 24 bases between. CDR3 sequence (DNA): TGTGCCAACCGCCGGGGTGTGGGGAAGATTAGAAACACCATATATTTT. It codes for CANRRGVGKIRNTIYF. The full variable domain, in which reference TRBV7-6 and TRBJ1-3 provide the parts outside the CDR3, is GAGVSQSPRYKVTKRGQDVALRCDPISGHVSLYWYRQALGQGPEFLTYFNYEAQQDKSGLPNDRFSAERPEGSISTLTIQRTEQRDSAMYRCANRRGVGKIRNTIYFGEGSWLTVV.

V gene TRBV5-1 combines with J gene TRBJ1-1; 12 bases agree with TRBD1. The CDR3 contains 18 residues. The V gene's germline CDR1 is SGHRS and CDR2 YFSETQ. V shed 4 bases and J 5 bases; nucleotides not matched to a gene: 15. The CDR3 here is CASSPQPTGTGGSTEAFF. The CDR3 DNA follows: TGCGCCAGCAGCCCTCAACCTACCGGGACAGGGGGCAGTACTGAAGCTTTCTTT.

The chain employs TRBV19 and TRBJ1-5; tentatively, D is TRBD1 (6 bases). This CDR3 has 15 residues. V was shortened by 5 bases and J by 3 bases, with 14 bases between the two germline ends. CDR1 and CDR2 (germline): LNHDA, SQIVND (reference sequence). The CDR3 bases are TGTGCCAGTAGTGACCGGGACAAACTCAATCAGCCCCAGCATTTT. Its protein is CASSDRDKLNQPQHF.

The CDR3 sequence: CASSPLGRVNTEAFF. The DNA of the CDR3 is TGTGCCAGCAGCCCACTCGGGAGGGTAAACACTGAAGCTTTCTTT. The rearrangement joins TRBV3-1 (or the pseudogene TRBV3-2) to TRBJ1-1; no reliable D call. Trimming took off 4 bases at V and 2 bases at J, with 14 bases between the two ends. This CDR3 comprises 15 residues. Germline-derived CDR1 and CDR2 are LGHDT and YNNKEL (reference sequence).

The V and J genes are TRBV3-1 (or the pseudogene TRBV3-2) and TRBJ2-1; 13 positions agree with TRBD2. The germline V gene has CDR1 LGHDT and CDR2 YNNKEL (reference sequence). J lost 7 bases, V lost 4 bases, and 10 bases had no gene match. This CDR3 is 17 amino acids long. The CDR3 bases are TGTGCCAGCAGCCCGTGGACTAGCGGGGGTGGGGGGAATGAGCAGTTCTTC. This codes for CASSPWTSGGGGNEQFF.

V and J are TRBV30 and TRBJ1-1; D call uncertain. This CDR3 contains 11 residues. CDR1 GTSNPN and CDR2 SVGIG come from the germline V gene (reference sequence). Deletions cut 5 bases from V and 8 bases from J, with 12 bases between. Here the CDR3 DNA reads TGTGCCTGGTCGGGGTTCAGGGAAGCTTTCTTT. Protein sequence: CAWSGFREAFF.

The chain uses TRBV7-9 and TRBJ2-3; D possibly corresponds to TRBD2 (5 bases). V shed 5 bases and J shed 0 bases, with 15 bases lying between them. The CDR3 covers 16 residues. From germline, CDR1 is SEHNR and CDR2 FQNEAQ (reference sequence). Written as DNA, the CDR3 is TGTGCCAGCAGCATACTAGTCCTAACTAGCACAGATACGCAGTATTTT. It codes for CASSILVLTSTDTQYF. Full variable domain (outside the CDR3, taken from reference TRBV7-9 and TRBJ2-3): DTGVSQNPRHKITKRGQNVTFRCDPISEHNRLYWYRQTLGQGPEFLTYFQNEAQLEKSRLLSDRFSAERPKGSFSTLEIQRTEQGDSAMYLCASSILVLTSTDTQYFGPGTRLTVL.

This clone occurred a few times. Here the CDR3 DNA reads TGTGCCAGTATGAACACTGAAGCTTTCTTT. Amino acids: CASMNTEAFF. V gene TRBV6-6 combines with J gene TRBJ1-1; D call uncertain. V was cut by 9 bases and J by 0 bases, with 2 bases left in between. Per the germline V gene, CDR1 is MNHNY and CDR2 is SVGAGI (reference sequence). This CDR3 spans 10 amino acids.

The chain couples TRBV19 to TRBJ1-1; a weak D match, TRBD1 (6 bases). Deletions cut 9 bases from V and 0 bases from J, with 20 bases between. CDR1 and CDR2 from the germline V gene are LNHDA and SQIVND (reference sequence). CDR3 length: 16 amino acids. CDR3 sequence reads: CASSTGQTLMNTEAFF. Written as DNA, the CDR3 is TGTGCCAGCTCAACCGGACAGACCCTTATGAACACTGAAGCTTTCTTT.

The chain joins TRBV6-5 to TRBJ2-1, with TRBD2 matching over 10 bases. V was pared by 4 bases and J by 1 base, with 4 bases of the junction left unmatched. Germline V gene data show CDR1 as MNHEY and CDR2 as SVGAGI. There are 16 residues in the CDR3. Here the CDR3 reads CASSSSGRGSYNEQFF. The CDR3 region has the DNA TGTGCCAGCAGTTCCAGCGGGAGGGGGTCCTACAATGAGCAGTTCTTC.

The chain links TRBV5-4 to TRBJ2-5, with TRBD2 matching 8 bases. Trimming cost V 2 bases and J 2 bases; bases outside gene matches: 2. The CDR3 runs 14 residues. CDR1 and CDR2 from the germline V gene are SGHNT and YYREEE (reference sequence). CDR3 sequence (DNA): TGTGCCAGCAGCTTACTAGCGGCTCAAGAGACCCAGTACTTC. Translating it yields CASSLLAAQETQYF. The complete variable domain, with remaining parts taken from reference TRBV5-4 and TRBJ2-5, reads ETGVTQSPTHLIKTRGQQVTLRCSSQSGHNTVSWYQQALGQGPQFIFQYYREEENGRGNFPPRFSGLQFPNYSSELNVNALELDDSALYLCASSLLAAQETQYFGPGTRLLVL.

V gene TRBV6-5 combines with J gene TRBJ1-4; unclear D gene. Deletions cut 6 bases from V and 4 bases from J, with 12 bases between. The CDR3 runs to 14 residues. The V gene's germline CDR1 is MNHEY and CDR2 SVGAGI. This chain's CDR3 is CASSLGRDNEKLFF. The CDR3 nucleotides are TGTGCCAGCAGCCTAGGACGGGATAATGAAAAACTGTTTTTT.